This T cell receptor beta chain was sequenced for a study of T cells in Graves' hyperthyroidism and ophthalmopathy. Amplified regions were TCR beta CDR3 sequences from RNA transcripts. An initial round of RT-PCR targeting the TCR CDR3 relied on the HTBI primer set. TCRdb analysed the multiplex PCR reads with MiXCR anew, one entry per CDR3 protein. The table records over 350,000 distinct CDR3 sequences, over 12% of them present only once. The CDR3 sequence is 15 residues long. V was trimmed by 2 bases and J by 5 bases, leaving 16 bases between them. CDR1 is MNHNY, CDR2 SVGAGI, per germline (reference sequence). Fresh peripheral blood, 10 ml, was the source of the PBMCs. This clonotype was picked up a small number of times.

The clonotype was recovered from a man aged 45-65 years with Graves' ophthalmopathy. The chain employs TRBV6-6 and TRBJ2-7, with D possibly TRBD1 on 7 matching bases. The specimen was blood. The CDR3 coding sequence is TGTGCCAGCAGTTACCTCAACAGGGGCGGGGACGAGCAGTACTTC. This translates into CASSYLNRGGDEQYF.